This T cell receptor (beta chain) was identified in a study of T cell responses to AZD1222 COVID-19 vaccine. Study-level points and caveats: As reported, nearly half of all spike-specific TCRs target variant regions that are unmutated. The repertoires were collected only after the peak T cell response.

In regard to this clone: Its antigen is as yet unknown.

V shed 10 bases, J shed 4 bases, and the junction held 5 bases outside the gene matches. Germline lookup yields CDR1 SGHTA and CDR2 FQGNSA. The CDR3 runs to 14 residues. The data were produced by immunoSEQ multiplex PCR, yet TCRdb's version contains in-frame clones alone and is incomplete. The data contain tens of thousands of clones, 85% to 95% of them singletons. This receptor was obtained from an adult who received the AZD1222 COVID-19 vaccine. V is TRBV7-2 and J is TRBJ2-1; 12 positions match TRBD2. The sample was peripheral blood, taken 28 days after the second AZD1222 dose. This CDR3 is CATTSGRMYNEQFF. CDR3 nucleotide sequence: TGTGCCACAACTAGCGGGAGGATGTACAATGAGCAGTTCTTC.